Detailed here is one T cell receptor (beta chain). Patients in Seattle were enrolled during active infection, then followed longitudinally. This record comes from a study of blood T cell repertoires in COVID-19. About the study: Sites across the United States, Italy and Spain contributed samples from acute and convalescent COVID-19. Sources were T cells, B-cell-depleted T cells, or PBMCs; the material itself was cDNA or gDNA.

As processed by the authors: Reference gene primer amplification gave estimated nucleated cell counts. Repertoires were generated with immunoSEQ multiplex PCR, while TCRdb's copy carries only in-frame clones and drops some. That table furnishes V, J and clone size, whereas the DNA furnished D and trimming. The sample holds some 160,000 clones, just under 85% seen once. In germline, CDR1 is KGHSH, CDR2 LQKENI. V shed 5 bases and J shed 3 bases, with 17 bases lying between them. This CDR3 has 16 amino acids. This receptor was identified in an elderly woman with COVID-19, enrolled during active disease. The V gene is TRBV18, the J gene TRBJ1-5; a weak D match, TRBD1 (5 bases). Sequenced sample: peripheral blood. The CDR3: CASSDLGKGVNQPQHF. CDR3 nucleotide sequence: TGTGCCAGCTCAGACCTAGGTAAAGGGGTCAATCAGCCCCAGCATTTT. The full variable domain, with the rest looked up from reference TRBV18 and TRBJ1-5, is NAGVMQNPRHLVRRRGQEARLRCSPMKGHSHVYWYRQLPEEGLKFMVYLQKENIIDESGMPKERFSAEFPKEGPSILRIQQVVRGDSAAYFCASSDLGKGVNQPQHFGDGTRLSIL.